The sequence of this TCR beta chain was determined in a study of blood T cell repertoires in COVID-19. Background on the study: Acute-phase and convalescent COVID-19 samples originated in the United States, Italy and Spain. PBMCs, B-cell-depleted T cells, or T cells were the source of the cDNA or gDNA that made up the material.

Under the authors' procedure: From reference gene primer amplification, estimates of nucleated cell counts were derived. Clones were read by immunoSEQ multiplex PCR, and TCRdb kept only the in-frame ones, dropping some. V and J calls and clone size are those listed in that table; D and trimming were worked out from the DNA. The data contain some 210,000 clones, approximately 86% of them seen just once; the ten biggest clones take up 10% to 13%. This clone appeared a single time. The same CDR3 is also encoded by other DNA sequences in this sample. V gave up 6 bases and J gave up 4 bases; unmatched junction bases: 5. The CDR3 extends over 15 amino acids. CDR1 is SGHRS and CDR2 is YFSETQ in the germline V gene. Participant age was about 18 to 100 years, and participants resided in 20 to 30 US areas.

The TCR was taken from a man aged 18-30 years with acute COVID-19. The sample was PBMCs or T cells enriched from blood (not recorded which). The gene calls are TRBV5-1 and TRBJ2-2, with TRBD2 identical over 11 bases. CDR3 loop: CASTIAGGATGELFF. As DNA, the CDR3 is TGCGCCAGCACCATAGCGGGGGGGGCCACCGGGGAGCTGTTTTTT.